This T cell receptor (beta chain) was obtained from a study of OX40 agonist ivuxolimab in advanced cancers. This CDR3 region has 14 residues. Germline loops: CDR1 PRHDT, CDR2 FYEKMQ (reference sequence). Trimming took 4 bases from V and 8 from J; bases not matched to a gene: 7. Profiling relied on immunoSEQ multiplex PCR, and the TCRdb table lists in-frame clones only, not all of them. This table holds almost 70,000 clones, about four fifths found once. The source was CD4+ or CD8+ T cells sorted from blood, collected in a trial of the OX40 agonist ivuxolimab. This chain uses TRBV13 with TRBJ1-4; TRBD1 agrees at 7 bases. This receptor was identified in an adult with an advanced solid tumor such as melanoma, head and neck, liver or kidney cancer. The CDR3 loop reads CASSSDRAQEKLFF. As DNA, the CDR3 is TGTGCCAGCAGCTCCGACAGGGCACAGGAAAAACTGTTTTTT.